Below, 29 T cell receptor beta chains from the same sample are listed, as sequenced in a study of blood T cell repertoires in COVID-19. Produced via immunoSEQ multiplex PCR; TCRdb's table is partial and in-frame only. The data contain about 69,000 clones, approximately 90% of them seen just once; the ten biggest clones take up under 6.5%. The sequenced material came from peripheral blood. The receptors originated from a woman in her late teens or twenties with acute or convalescent COVID-19.

This chain uses TRBV20-1 with TRBJ1-1, with D hard to call. The V end was cut by 3 bases, the J end by 0 bases, with 11 bases between. This CDR3 is 14 amino acids long. CDR1 is DFQATT, CDR2 SNEGSKA, per germline (reference sequence). The DNA for the CDR3 is TGCAGTGCTAGTAATTCGTTAGTGAACACTGAAGCTTTCTTT. This sequence encodes CSASNSLVNTEAFF.

This clone appeared a few times. This specimen includes other DNA sequences encoding the same CDR3. The rearrangement uses TRBV5-1 and TRBJ2-5; 9 positions match TRBD1. The germline CDR1 and CDR2 sequences are SGHRS and YFSETQ. The CDR3 loop spans 14 amino acids. V lost 5 bases, J lost 4 bases, and 6 bases stayed unmatched. This chain's CDR3 is CASRPDRGRETQYF. The CDR3 DNA reads TGCGCCAGCAGACCGGACAGGGGTCGAGAGACCCAGTACTTC.

A single count supports this clone. This chain joins TRBV18 and TRBJ2-1; D is unclear. Trimming pared 2 bases from V and 0 bases from J, leaving 8 bases between. The germline CDR1 and CDR2 sequences are KGHSH and LQKENI. The CDR3 contains 15 residues. CDR3 protein: CASSPTESSYNEQFF. CDR3 nucleotide sequence: TGTGCCAGCTCACCAACAGAGAGCTCCTACAATGAGCAGTTCTTC.

This chain joins TRBV11-2 and TRBJ2-5, with TRBD1 identical over 8 bases. Germline-derived CDR1 and CDR2 are SGHAT and FQNNGV. J lost 2 bases, V lost 3 bases, and 8 bases had no gene match. CDR3 length: 16 amino acids. The CDR3 spells CASSFTYNRGQETQYF. The CDR3 DNA reads as TGTGCCAGCAGCTTTACCTACAACAGGGGGCAAGAGACCCAGTACTTC.

The chain employs TRBV28 and TRBJ1-1; D is perhaps TRBD1 (6 bases). V dropped 4 bases and J dropped 0 bases, with 24 bases sitting between them. There are 19 residues in the CDR3. CDR1 is MDHEN, CDR2 SYDVKM, per germline. The CDR3 DNA sequence: TGTGCCAGCAGTTATATACAGGGAGGGCGGCCTAAAGTGAACACTGAAGCTTTCTTT. Its protein product is CASSYIQGGRPKVNTEAFF. Full variable domain (missing parts from reference TRBV28 and TRBJ1-1): DVKVTQSSRYLVKRTGEKVFLECVQDMDHENMFWYRQDPGLGLRLIYFSYDVKMKEKGDIPEGYSVSREKKERFSLILESASTNQTSMYLCASSYIQGGRPKVNTEAFFGQGTRLTVV.

The chain couples TRBV4-1 to TRBJ2-2; D remains ambiguous. Germline V gives CDR1 MGHRA, CDR2 YSYEKL. V was cut by 1 base and J by 4 bases, with 7 bases left in between. CDR3 length: 14 amino acids. Written as DNA, the CDR3 is TGCGCCAGCAGCCAAGGAACTGGCACCGGGGAGCTGTTTTTT. Translation: CASSQGTGTGELFF.

The chain links TRBV30 to TRBJ2-3; 11 bases are a match to TRBD2. Germline CDR1 is GTSNPN and CDR2 is SVGIG (reference sequence). V was clipped by 5 bases and J by 2 bases; unmatched bases: 12. The CDR3 runs 17 residues. CDR3 nucleotides: TGTGCCTGGGGTCCCGGTCTAGCGGGAGGCCTCACAGATACGCAGTATTTT. The encoded protein is CAWGPGLAGGLTDTQYF.

V and J are TRBV6-1 and TRBJ1-1; unclear D gene. Germline values: CDR1 MNHNS, CDR2 SASEGT. CDR3 size: 17 residues. Trimming removed 0 bases at V and 3 bases at J, with 17 bases between. The CDR3 coding sequence is TGTGCCAGCAGTGAAGCGCTTTGGCAGGAGGCAGACACTGAAGCTTTCTTT. This sequence encodes CASSEALWQEADTEAFF.

This clone has only a few counts. The rearrangement uses TRBV5-8 and TRBJ1-1; no clear D. The V end was cut by 4 bases, the J end by 0 bases, with 13 bases between. There are 15 residues in the CDR3. The germline gives CDR1 SGHTS, CDR2 YDEGEE. The CDR3 protein is CASSPERVVNTEAFF. The CDR3, as DNA: TGTGCCAGCAGCCCTGAGCGGGTAGTGAACACTGAAGCTTTCTTT.

This chain links TRBV10-2 with TRBJ2-7, with 12 bases aligning to TRBD2. J gave up 3 bases and V 3 bases, and 3 bases lay outside the gene matches. CDR1 and CDR2 (germline): WSHSY, SAAADI. CDR3 size: 15 residues. The CDR3 bases are TGCGCCAGCAGTGATTTACTAGCGGGGGGCTACGAGCAGTACTTC. Amino acids: CASSDLLAGGYEQYF.

About this clone itself: In the same sample, other DNA sequences code for this CDR3. This sequence joins TRBV19 and TRBJ2-2, with unresolved D. Between the trimmed V and J ends, which lost 1 base and 4 bases, there was a span of 4 bases. The length of the CDR3 is 13 residues. CDR1 and CDR2 from the germline V gene are LNHDA and SQIVND (reference sequence). CDR3 nucleotide sequence: TGTGCCAGTAGTATAGCCTCCACCGGGGAGCTGTTTTTT. This encodes CASSIASTGELFF.

The chain couples TRBV28 to TRBJ2-7; 11 bases align to TRBD1. V was clipped by 5 bases and J by 4 bases; unmatched bases: 4. Germline CDR1 and CDR2: MDHEN and SYDVKM. The CDR3 has 14 residues. CDR3 nucleotide sequence: TGTGCCAGCAGTAGAGGACAGGGGGCTTACGAGCAGTACTTC. This translates into CASSRGQGAYEQYF.

This chain joins TRBV4-2 and TRBJ2-1; 10 nucleotides line up with TRBD2. CDR1 and CDR2 from the germline V gene are LGHNA and YNFKEQ. This CDR3 region has 16 residues. V gave up 3 bases and J gave up 0 bases; unmatched junction bases: 2. CDR3 in DNA: TGTGCCAGCAGCCAGGGACTAGCGAGCTCCTACAATGAGCAGTTCTTC. It encodes CASSQGLASSYNEQFF.

The chain carries TRBV27 and TRBJ1-1, with TRBD1 as a possible D gene (5 bases). This CDR3 has 15 residues. Germline lookup yields CDR1 MNHEY and CDR2 SMNVEV (reference sequence). V gave up 1 base and J gave up 2 bases, with 11 bases separating them. The CDR3 reads CASSLWFQGNTEAFF. CDR3 sequence (DNA): TGTGCCAGCAGTTTATGGTTTCAGGGAAACACTGAAGCTTTCTTT.

This clone was recorded only once. J is TRBJ2-4 and V is TRBV7-2; the D gene is possibly TRBD1 (6 bases). The CDR3 has 15 amino acids. Trimming removed 1 base from V and 1 base from J, with 8 bases in between. The V gene's germline CDR1 is SGHTA and CDR2 FQGNSA. The CDR3 sequence is CASSLGGLAKNIQYF. CDR3 nucleotides: TGTGCCAGCAGCTTAGGGGGGCTGGCCAAAAACATTCAGTACTTC. Complete variable domain (other parts from reference TRBV7-2 and TRBJ2-4): GAGVSQSPSNKVTEKGKDVELRCDPISGHTALYWYRQSLGQGLEFLIYFQGNSAPDKSGLPSDRFSAERTGGSVSTLTIQRTQQEDSAVYLCASSLGGLAKNIQYFGAGTRLSVL.

This clone was found once. This chain links TRBV5-5 with TRBJ2-6; 8 bases map to TRBD1. The CDR3 consists of 17 residues. J gave up 3 bases and V 4 bases, and 9 bases lay outside the gene matches. Per the germline V gene, CDR1 is SGHKS and CDR2 is YYEKEE (reference sequence). CDR3 nucleotide sequence: TGTGCCAGCAGCAGGACAGGGTTTAGTGGTGGGGCCAACGTCCTGACTTTC. This sequence encodes CASSRTGFSGGANVLTF.

The genes are TRBV7-9 and TRBJ2-3; possible D gene TRBD1, 5 bases. The V and J ends lost 5 bases and 2 bases respectively, with 11 bases between them. Germline values: CDR1 SEHNR, CDR2 FQNEAQ (reference sequence). The CDR3 has 14 residues. The CDR3 protein is CASSLEGATDTQYF. CDR3 coding DNA: TGTGCCAGCAGCCTGGAAGGGGCCACAGATACGCAGTATTTT.

The genes are TRBV4-2 and TRBJ1-5, with D possibly TRBD1 on 5 matching bases. The CDR3 runs to 17 residues. V was shortened by 2 bases and J by 6 bases, with 20 bases between the two germline ends. Germline lookup yields CDR1 LGHNA and CDR2 YNFKEQ. The DNA of the CDR3 is TGTGCCAGCAGCCAAATCCCGAGGAGGGGTCGTTTTCAGCCCCAGCATTTT. This codes for CASSQIPRRGRFQPQHF.

The CDR3 protein is CASTIAGALGNEQFF. CDR3 bases: TGTGCCAGCACAATAGCGGGGGCCCTTGGGAATGAGCAGTTCTTC. V and J are TRBV27 and TRBJ2-1; 9 positions match TRBD2. Germline V CDR1 and CDR2: MNHEY, SMNVEV (reference sequence). CDR3 length equals 15 residues. V was clipped by 7 bases and J by 7 bases; unmatched bases: 11.

The chain is built from TRBV5-1 and TRBJ1-4; D possibly corresponds to TRBD1 (5 bases). Per germline, CDR1 SGHRS and CDR2 YFSETQ. This CDR3 comprises 14 residues. V dropped 0 bases and J dropped 4 bases, with 7 bases sitting between them. The CDR3 reads CASSLGQNNEKLFF. For the CDR3, the DNA is TGCGCCAGCAGCTTGGGACAGAATAATGAAAAACTGTTTTTT.

The chain combines TRBV20-1 with TRBJ2-3; possible D gene TRBD1, 5 bases. The CDR3 has 11 residues. CDR1 and CDR2 (germline): DFQATT, SNEGSKA (reference sequence). The V and J ends lost 2 bases and 9 bases respectively, with 9 bases between them. The CDR3 DNA sequence: TGCAGTGCTAGACAGGGAACCACGCAGTATTTT. Protein product: CSARQGTTQYF.

This chain uses TRBV19 with TRBJ2-3; 8 positions agree with TRBD1. The CDR3 runs to 16 residues. The germline V gene has CDR1 LNHDA and CDR2 SQIVND (reference sequence). Trimming cost V 4 bases and J 3 bases; bases outside gene matches: 9. CDR3: CASSSRTGIVTDTQYF. The CDR3 DNA reads TGTGCCAGTAGTAGTAGGACAGGGATAGTTACAGATACGCAGTATTTT. The full variable domain, with the rest looked up from reference TRBV19 and TRBJ2-3, is DGGITQSPKYLFRKEGQNVTLSCEQNLNHDAMYWYRQDPGQGLRLIYYSQIVNDFQKGDIAEGYSVSREKKESFPLTVTSAQKNPTAFYLCASSSRTGIVTDTQYFGPGTRLTVL.

This rearrangement joins TRBV20-1 to TRBJ1-6; 7 bases align to TRBD1. Germline-derived CDR1 and CDR2 are DFQATT and SNEGSKA (reference sequence). Trimming cost V 3 bases and J 7 bases; bases outside gene matches: 9. CDR3 length: 15 residues. DNA of the CDR3: TGCAGTGCTAGTTCCCAGGGGGGTGGCAATTCACCCCTCCACTTT. It translates to CSASSQGGGNSPLHF.

CDR3 nucleotides: TGCAGCGTTGAGGCAGGGCAGACAGATACGCAGTATTTT. Protein sequence: CSVEAGQTDTQYF. The gene calls are TRBV29-1 and TRBJ2-3; D might be TRBD1 (5 bases). Trimming removed 3 bases at V and 3 bases at J, with 10 bases between. This CDR3 has 13 residues. The germline CDR1 and CDR2 sequences are SQVTM and ANQGSEA.

This sequence joins TRBV11-3 and TRBJ1-1; perhaps TRBD1 as D (6 bases). The CDR3 is 13 amino acids. From germline, CDR1 is SGHNT and CDR2 YENEEA. V was clipped by 2 bases and J by 3 bases, with 7 bases between them. The CDR3 region is CASSLQGYTEAFF. In DNA, the CDR3 is TGTGCCAGCAGCTTACAGGGGTACACTGAAGCTTTCTTT.

The J gene is TRBJ1-1, the V gene TRBV29-1; 8 positions agree with TRBD1. Unmatched junction bases numbered 8, after V lost 7 bases and J lost 4 bases. CDR1 and CDR2 from the germline V gene are SQVTM and ANQGSEA. This CDR3 is built from 13 residues. As DNA, the CDR3 is TGCAGCGCTCCGGGACAGGTGTCCACTGAAGCTTTCTTT. Its translation: CSAPGQVSTEAFF.

This clone appeared a few times. The chain recombines TRBV7-2 with TRBJ1-6, with D perhaps matching TRBD1 (6 bases). Per germline, CDR1 SGHTA and CDR2 FQGNSA. Trimming removed 4 bases at V and 10 bases at J, with 11 bases between. The CDR3 consists of 13 residues. Written as DNA, the CDR3 is TGTGCCAGCAGCTACAGGGCGGACTCACCCCTCCACTTT. Amino acid sequence: CASSYRADSPLHF.

The chain recombines TRBV18 with TRBJ2-6; tentative D call: TRBD1 (6 bases). Trimming took off 4 bases at V and 12 bases at J, with 28 bases between the two ends. The CDR3 length is 18 residues. Germline CDR1 and CDR2: KGHSH and LQKENI. CDR3 bases: TGTGCCAGCTCACAGGGACACGGGTCGAAAAATCCGTCGGGCGTCCTGACTTTC. Amino acid sequence: CASSQGHGSKNPSGVLTF.

The V gene is TRBV18, the J gene TRBJ2-1, with 11 bases fitting TRBD2. From germline, CDR1 is KGHSH and CDR2 LQKENI. The CDR3 has 15 amino acids. V dropped 6 bases and J dropped 3; count of bases not matched to a gene: 4. The CDR3 bases are TGTGCCAGCTCCAAAACTAGCGGGGGCTACAATGAGCAGTTCTTC. This translates into CASSKTSGGYNEQFF.